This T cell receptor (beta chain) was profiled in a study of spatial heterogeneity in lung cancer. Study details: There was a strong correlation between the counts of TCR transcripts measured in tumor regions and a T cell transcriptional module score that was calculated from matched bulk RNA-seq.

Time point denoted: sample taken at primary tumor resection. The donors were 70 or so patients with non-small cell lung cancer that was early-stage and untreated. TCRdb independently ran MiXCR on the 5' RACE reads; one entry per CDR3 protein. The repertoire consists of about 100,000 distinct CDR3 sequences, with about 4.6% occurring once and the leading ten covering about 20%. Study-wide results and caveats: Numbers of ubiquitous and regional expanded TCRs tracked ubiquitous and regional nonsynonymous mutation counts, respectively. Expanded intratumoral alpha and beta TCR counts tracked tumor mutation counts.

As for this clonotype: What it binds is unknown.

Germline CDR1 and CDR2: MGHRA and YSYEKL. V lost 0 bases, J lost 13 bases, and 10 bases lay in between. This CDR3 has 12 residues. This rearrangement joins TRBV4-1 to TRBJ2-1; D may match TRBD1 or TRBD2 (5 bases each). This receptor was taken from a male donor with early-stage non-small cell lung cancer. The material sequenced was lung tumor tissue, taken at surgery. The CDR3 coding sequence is TGCGCCAGCAGCCAAGAGGCAGGGACCCAGTTCTTC. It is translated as CASSQEAGTQFF.